The 17 T cell receptor beta chains below were found in one sample sequenced in a study of blood T cell repertoires in COVID-19. Libraries were prepared by immunoSEQ multiplex PCR; TCRdb keeps only in-frame clonotypes and omits some of them. The table includes 87,000 or so clones, around nine tenths detected once. The source material was peripheral blood. These receptors were obtained from an elderly woman with acute or convalescent COVID-19.

The V call is TRBV19, the J call TRBJ1-2, with D unresolved. The V end lost 4 bases, the J end lost 8 bases, and 20 bases lay between the germline ends. The V gene's germline CDR1 is LNHDA and CDR2 SQIVND (reference sequence). The CDR3 length is 15 residues. Written as DNA, the CDR3 is TGTGCCAGTAGTAGGCCCCCGGCCCCGAGGCAGGGCTACACCTTC. Translated: CASSRPPAPRQGYTF. Together with reference TRBV19 and TRBJ1-2, the CDR3 gives the full variable domain: DGGITQSPKYLFRKEGQNVTLSCEQNLNHDAMYWYRQDPGQGLRLIYYSQIVNDFQKGDIAEGYSVSREKKESFPLTVTSAQKNPTAFYLCASSRPPAPRQGYTFGSGTRLTVV.

V is TRBV19 and J is TRBJ2-7, with 10 positions matching TRBD1. There are 14 residues in the CDR3. The junction had 2 bases not matched to a gene; V was cut back by 1 base and J by 5 bases. Germline V gives CDR1 LNHDA, CDR2 SQIVND (reference sequence). In nucleotides, the CDR3 is TGTGCCAGTAGTATAGGACAGGGGGCCGACGAGCAGTACTTC. Translating it yields CASSIGQGADEQYF.

This chain joins TRBV4-1 and TRBJ2-5; 8 bases are shared with TRBD2. Germline loops: CDR1 MGHRA, CDR2 YSYEKL. V shed 1 base and J 9 bases; nucleotides not matched to a gene: 16. The CDR3 runs 17 residues. The CDR3 DNA follows: TGCGCCAGCAGCCAAGTCTGGGGGCTGGGGACTAGGGTGCCCCAGTACTTC. Translation: CASSQVWGLGTRVPQYF.

The CDR3 nucleotides are TGTGCCAGCAGCCAAGATATAACGGGGGGTTTCTACGAGCAGTACTTC. It specifies CASSQDITGGFYEQYF. The rearrangement uses TRBV4-2 and TRBJ2-7, with 7 bases lining up with TRBD2. The V segment lost 0 bases and the J segment 3 bases; nucleotides outside the gene matches: 8. CDR1 and CDR2 from the germline V gene are LGHNA and YNFKEQ. This CDR3 is built from 16 residues.

The chain is built from TRBV6-5 and TRBJ2-1; 9 bases are shared with TRBD1. The germline gives CDR1 MNHEY, CDR2 SVGAGI. With V trimmed by 8 bases and J by 6 bases, 8 bases remained unmatched. This CDR3 has 14 amino acids. This CDR3 is CASSGGTGSNEQFF. The DNA for the CDR3 is TGTGCCAGCTCTGGAGGGACAGGGTCCAATGAGCAGTTCTTC.

This chain links TRBV19 with TRBJ1-1; the D gene is possibly TRBD1 (5 bases). The CDR3 extends over 14 amino acids. Trimming shortened V by 0 bases and J by 3 bases, and 8 bases separated the two germline ends. From germline, CDR1 is LNHDA and CDR2 SQIVND (reference sequence). CDR3 in DNA: TGTGCCAGTAGTATAGAGTGGGGCGACACTGAAGCTTTCTTT. It translates to CASSIEWGDTEAFF.

Only a few counts were recorded for this clone. The genes are TRBV3-1 (or the pseudogene TRBV3-2) and TRBJ2-3; 12 positions match TRBD1. Germline V gene lookup returns CDR1 LGHDT and CDR2 YNNKEL (reference sequence). The length of the CDR3 is 16 residues. V shed 3 bases, J shed 3 bases, and the junction held 4 bases outside the gene matches. CDR3 amino acids: CASSQGQGAGTDTQYF. The CDR3 nucleotides are TGTGCCAGCAGCCAGGGACAGGGGGCAGGGACAGATACGCAGTATTTT.

The chain joins TRBV18 to TRBJ1-6; D not certain. The CDR3 length is 18 residues. V was shortened by 4 bases and J by 0 bases, with 16 bases between the two germline ends. The V gene's germline CDR1 is KGHSH and CDR2 LQKENI. CDR3 sequence (DNA): TGTGCCAGCTCACTCTACTCTGGTTTCGACTCCTATAATTCACCCCTCCACTTT. This translates into CASSLYSGFDSYNSPLHF. The complete variable domain, with remaining parts taken from reference TRBV18 and TRBJ1-6, reads NAGVMQNPRHLVRRRGQEARLRCSPMKGHSHVYWYRQLPEEGLKFMVYLQKENIIDESGMPKERFSAEFPKEGPSILRIQQVVRGDSAAYFCASSLYSGFDSYNSPLHFGNGTRLTVT.

The genes are TRBV5-1 and TRBJ2-3; 7 bases are a match to TRBD2. The CDR3 has 16 residues. V gave up 1 base and J gave up 3 bases; unmatched junction bases: 8. Germline values: CDR1 SGHRS, CDR2 YFSETQ. This CDR3 reads CASSLLASGGTDTQYF. As DNA, the CDR3 is TGCGCCAGCAGCTTGTTGGCTAGCGGAGGAACAGATACGCAGTATTTT.

This chain connects TRBV5-5 to TRBJ1-2; 9 bases are shared with TRBD1. The germline gives CDR1 SGHKS, CDR2 YYEKEE (reference sequence). The length of the CDR3 is 14 residues. V was clipped by 4 bases and J by 7 bases; unmatched bases: 8. The chain's CDR3 is CASSLGQGSSGYTF. The CDR3 DNA reads as TGTGCCAGCAGCCTGGGACAGGGTTCCTCTGGCTACACCTTC. The whole variable domain, remainder taken from reference TRBV5-5 and TRBJ1-2, is DAGVTQSPTHLIKTRGQQVTLRCSPISGHKSVSWYQQVLGQGPQFIFQYYEKEERGRGNFPDRFSARQFPNYSSELNVNALLLGDSALYLCASSLGQGSSGYTFGSGTRLTVV.

This chain connects TRBV7-8 to TRBJ2-5; 8 bases align to TRBD2. Per the germline V gene, CDR1 is SGHVS and CDR2 is FQNEAQ. The CDR3 is 18 residues long. The junction had 16 bases not matched to a gene; V was cut back by 2 bases and J by 5 bases. CDR3 sequence (DNA): TGTGCCAGCAGCTTAAAGAGGACAGCGGGGGTAGCGGGGGAGACCCAGTACTTC. This codes for CASSLKRTAGVAGETQYF.

A single count supports this clone. Its ends do not fully match the called genes, so a read error is possible. The J gene is TRBJ2-2, the V gene TRBV7-7; D unclear. The CDR3 runs 14 residues. Germline-derived CDR1 and CDR2 are SSHAT and FNYEAQ (reference sequence). The CDR3 sequence is CASSLDRDTGELFF. CDR3 DNA: TGTGCTAGCAGCTTAGATCGGGACACCGGGGAGCTGTTTTTT.

V usage is TRBV5-1 and J usage is TRBJ2-5; 15 positions match TRBD2. Germline CDR1 is SGHRS and CDR2 is YFSETQ. The CDR3 length is 16 residues. V shed 4 bases and J 4 bases; nucleotides not matched to a gene: 5. Here the CDR3 DNA reads TGCGCCAGCAGCCCCGGACTAGCGGGAGGGCGAGAGACCCAGTACTTC. Translated: CASSPGLAGGRETQYF.

CDR3 in amino acids: CASSHRAGEAFF. CDR3 nucleotide sequence: TGTGCCAGCAGCCATCGTGCGGGGGAAGCTTTCTTT. The chain employs TRBV3-1 (or the pseudogene TRBV3-2) and TRBJ1-1; D ambiguous. The ends were cut back, 3 bases at V and 8 bases at J, with 10 bases in the middle. Germline V lookup: CDR1 LGHDT, CDR2 YNNKEL (reference sequence). This CDR3 has 12 amino acids.

The chain links TRBV9 to TRBJ2-5; the match to TRBD2 covers 9 bases. This CDR3 is built from 14 residues. Germline CDR1 is SGDLS and CDR2 is YYNGEE. Trimming at V came to 5 bases and at J to 1 base, leaving 3 bases not matched to a gene. The CDR3 bases are TGTGCCAGCAGTCTAGCGGGGCCCCAAGAGACCCAGTACTTC. Its protein product is CASSLAGPQETQYF.

The chain joins TRBV5-1 to TRBJ1-6, with 11 bases fitting TRBD1. With 4 bases clipped from V and 6 bases from J, the junction kept 3 bases outside the gene matches. Germline CDR1 SGHRS, CDR2 YFSETQ. CDR3 length equals 15 residues. The CDR3 DNA reads as TGCGCCAGCAGCGCGGGGACAGGGGGTAATTCACCCCTCCACTTT. This gives the protein CASSAGTGGNSPLHF.

The chain couples TRBV5-6 to TRBJ2-7; 7 nucleotides align to TRBD1. The CDR3 loop spans 14 amino acids. V was clipped by 3 bases and J by 3 bases; unmatched bases: 6. Germline V gives CDR1 SGHDT, CDR2 YYEEEE. CDR3 loop: CASSWGTEGYEQYF. The DNA of the CDR3 is TGTGCCAGCAGCTGGGGGACAGAGGGCTACGAGCAGTACTTC.